This T cell receptor (beta chain) appears in the sequencing data of a study of cytomegalovirus exposure and HLA in healthy donors. Study conclusions and caveats: Confirmation in vitro established that a few CMV-associated chains were specific for CMV antigens. A later analysis reportedly found that, within productive TCRs, an Asian-associated ancestry cluster had fewer N-insertions than the mean observed across the roughly 690 donors. The classifier, whose performance was assessed in both the original and validation cohorts, reportedly diagnosed cytomegalovirus status with high specificity and sensitivity.

This clone was found a few times. What it recognizes is unknown. The CDR3 runs to 16 residues. Germline V gene sequence: CDR1 WNHNN, CDR2 SYGVQD (reference sequence). V shed 4 bases and J 6 bases; nucleotides not matched to a gene: 9. A multiplex PCR was run with 60 Vbeta primers and 13 Jbeta primers. Under the authors' procedure: In a later analysis, the count reached approximately 80 million unique TCR beta chains, with about 10 million shared. The assay was immunoSEQ multiplex PCR, and TCRdb's table has in-frame clones only and misses some. D and trimming were read from the DNA, whereas the V and J calls and clone size are those reported in that table. This table holds around 140,000 clones, roughly 10% found once.

This rearrangement joins TRBV10-1 to TRBJ2-1, with TRBD2 identical over 10 bases. Specimen: PBMCs. This clonotype originated in a man aged 50 to 59 in good health and CMV-seronegative. CDR3 sequence: CASSAGWSGRGNEQFF. CDR3 coding DNA: TGCGCCAGCAGTGCGGGGTGGAGCGGGAGGGGCAATGAGCAGTTCTTC.